Each of the 18 T cell receptor beta chains below was sequenced from the same sample in a study of cytomegalovirus exposure and HLA in healthy donors. Vbeta (60) and Jbeta (13) primers were used in the PCR. Using immunoSEQ multiplex PCR, the repertoire was profiled, and TCRdb retains in-frame clones only, with some absent. Of 100,000 or so clones listed, 75% are singletons. Source material: PBMCs. The receptors come from a man aged 45-60 years in good health and CMV-seronegative.

V is TRBV18 and J is TRBJ2-4; tentative D call: TRBD1 (5 bases). Trimming took off 2 bases at V and 3 bases at J, with 17 bases between the two ends. This CDR3 is 17 amino acids long. Germline V gene lookup returns CDR1 KGHSH and CDR2 LQKENI. The CDR3 DNA sequence: TGTGCCAGCTCACCATTCGGCAGGGCTTATGGCAAAAACATTCAGTACTTC. This codes for CASSPFGRAYGKNIQYF.

This clone appeared a few times. The chain combines TRBV19 with TRBJ1-4, with 7 bases identical to TRBD1. V lost 4 bases, J lost 7 bases, and 15 bases stayed unmatched. The germline CDR1 and CDR2 sequences are LNHDA and SQIVND (reference sequence). The CDR3 covers 17 residues. The CDR3 reads CASSTLSPGQFTEKLFF. CDR3 bases: TGTGCCAGTAGTACCCTATCGCCGGGACAGTTTACTGAAAAACTGTTTTTT.

The rearrangement joins TRBV9 to TRBJ1-2; unclear D gene. The CDR3 runs 14 residues. Trimming removed 4 bases at V and 4 bases at J, with 14 bases between. CDR1 and CDR2 from the germline V gene are SGDLS and YYNGEE. The CDR3 nucleotides are TGTGCCAGCAGCTCAAACCTTCGGGGCTATGGCTACACCTTC. Encoded protein: CASSSNLRGYGYTF.

This chain uses TRBV18 with TRBJ2-5, with 8 bases lining up with TRBD2. Germline V CDR1 and CDR2: KGHSH, LQKENI. The CDR3 spans 14 residues. Germline trimming cut 6 bases from V and 9 bases from J; bases unmatched to any gene: 12. CDR3 coding DNA: TGTGCCAGCTCCCCGGGGACTAGAAGCCCATCCCAGTACTTC. It encodes CASSPGTRSPSQYF.

CDR3 amino acids: CASSVVEGDTDTQYF. The DNA for the CDR3 is TGTGCCAGCAGCGTAGTAGAGGGTGACACAGATACGCAGTATTTT. This chain uses TRBV9 with TRBJ2-3; tentatively, D is TRBD2 (5 bases). The germline V gene has CDR1 SGDLS and CDR2 YYNGEE. The CDR3 runs to 15 residues. With 0 bases removed from V and 2 bases from J, the gap between germline ends came to 10 bases. Drawing the rest from reference TRBV9 and TRBJ2-3, the complete variable domain is DSGVTQTPKHLITATGQRVTLRCSPRSGDLSVYWYQQSLDQGLQFLIQYYNGEERAKGNILERFSAQQFPDLHSELNLSSLELGDSALYFCASSVVEGDTDTQYFGPGTRLTVL.

The chain is built from TRBV6-5 and TRBJ2-1; 7 nucleotides match TRBD1. Germline CDR1 MNHEY, CDR2 SVGAGI. The CDR3 covers 15 residues. Unmatched junction bases numbered 6, after V lost 7 bases and J lost 0 bases. Here the CDR3 DNA reads TGTGCCAGCACCAAGGACAGGAGCTCCTACAATGAGCAGTTCTTC. Residues: CASTKDRSSYNEQFF.

The chain has TRBV28 and TRBJ1-2; D not resolved. Germline V gene sequence: CDR1 MDHEN, CDR2 SYDVKM. Trimming took off 6 bases at V and 8 bases at J, with 16 bases between the two ends. The CDR3 sequence is 13 residues long. CDR3 DNA: TGTGCCAGCAGGCCGCCAGGTTTTCACGGCTACACCTTC. This sequence encodes CASRPPGFHGYTF.

The rearrangement joins TRBV7-3 to TRBJ2-5; D is undetermined. The CDR3 is 13 residues long. V was trimmed by 5 bases and J by 2 bases, leaving 9 bases between them. Germline assignment: CDR1 SGHTA and CDR2 FQGTGA. The CDR3 region is CASSRLAQETQYF. The CDR3 bases are TGTGCCAGCAGCCGACTGGCACAAGAGACCCAGTACTTC.

The V and J genes are TRBV27 and TRBJ1-1; 7 nucleotides line up with TRBD1. With 8 bases clipped from V and 8 bases from J, the junction kept 8 bases outside the gene matches. This CDR3 contains 12 residues. Germline V lookup: CDR1 MNHEY, CDR2 SMNVEV (reference sequence). CDR3 loop: CASGRQGLEAFF. The CDR3 region has the DNA TGTGCCAGCGGACGACAGGGATTGGAAGCTTTCTTT.

This clone showed up just once. The chain combines TRBV28 with TRBJ1-2, with D perhaps matching TRBD1 (6 bases). CDR1 is MDHEN and CDR2 is SYDVKM in the germline V gene. The CDR3 length is 13 residues. The ends were cut back, 4 bases at V and 9 bases at J, with 15 bases in the middle. CDR3 sequence reads: CASSSPDRLSYTF. As DNA, the CDR3 is TGTGCCAGCAGTTCTCCCGACAGGTTGAGCTACACCTTC.

This clone has just one count. Other DNA variants within this sample encode the same CDR3. This rearrangement joins TRBV7-2 to TRBJ1-5; D is undetermined. The CDR3 runs to 13 residues. Germline V gene sequence: CDR1 SGHTA, CDR2 FQGNSA. Trimming stripped 5 bases from V and 0 bases from J, with 5 bases between. CDR3 loop: CASSPNSNQPQHF. The DNA for the CDR3 is TGTGCCAGCAGCCCAAATAGCAATCAGCCCCAGCATTTT.

The genes are TRBV28 and TRBJ1-3; the D gene is possibly TRBD1 (6 bases). Per the germline V gene, CDR1 is MDHEN and CDR2 is SYDVKM. V was clipped by 5 bases and J by 4 bases, with 12 bases between them. The CDR3 loop spans 14 amino acids. The CDR3 bases are TGTGCCAGCAGTGGACAGTCGGCGGGAAACACCATATATTTT. Its translation is CASSGQSAGNTIYF.

This chain joins TRBV18 and TRBJ2-2; the D gene is possibly TRBD1 (6 bases). The CDR3 loop spans 16 amino acids. Germline lookup yields CDR1 KGHSH and CDR2 LQKENI. V was trimmed by 4 bases and J by 4 bases, leaving 16 bases between them. The CDR3 nucleotides read TGTGCCAGCTCACGGACAGCGCCCGATGTCACCGGGGAGCTGTTTTTT. Its protein is CASSRTAPDVTGELFF.

This clone was found a few times. V and J are TRBV7-9 and TRBJ2-1; 7 bases line up with TRBD1. The ends lost 4 bases at V and 5 bases at J; junction bases unmatched: 2. CDR3 size: 13 residues. The germline CDR1 and CDR2 sequences are SEHNR and FQNEAQ (reference sequence). The CDR3 here is CASSYTGDNEQFF. The CDR3 DNA sequence: TGTGCCAGCAGCTATACAGGGGACAATGAGCAGTTCTTC.

The chain has TRBV18 and TRBJ1-1, with 8 bases identical to TRBD1. CDR3 length: 17 amino acids. CDR1 KGHSH and CDR2 LQKENI come from the germline V gene. Germline trimming cut 6 bases from V and 0 bases from J; bases unmatched to any gene: 12. The CDR3 protein is CASSARGQEVMNTEAFF. The CDR3 coding sequence is TGTGCCAGCTCCGCCCGGGGACAGGAGGTTATGAACACTGAAGCTTTCTTT.

This clone was recorded once. The rearrangement links TRBV7-2 to TRBJ2-7, with 7 bases identical to TRBD2. Germline V gene lookup returns CDR1 SGHTA and CDR2 FQGNSA. With 5 bases clipped from V and 5 bases from J, the junction kept 18 bases outside the gene matches. The CDR3 runs 17 residues. The CDR3 spells CASSPFRPGGVGDEQYF. The DNA for the CDR3 is TGTGCCAGCAGCCCCTTCCGTCCGGGAGGAGTTGGCGACGAGCAGTACTTC.

This chain uses TRBV5-4 with TRBJ2-4, with D perhaps matching TRBD1 (6 bases). The germline V and J ends were trimmed by 4 bases and 7 bases, with 12 bases remaining between them. From germline, CDR1 is SGHNT and CDR2 YYREEE (reference sequence). The length of the CDR3 is 13 residues. CDR3 sequence (DNA): TGTGCCAGCAGCCGGACAGCTACCAACATTCAGTACTTC. Amino acids: CASSRTATNIQYF.

This chain uses TRBV27 with TRBJ2-3; D is possibly TRBD2 (6 bases). The CDR3 length is 17 residues. V lost 6 bases, J lost 1 base, and 20 bases lay in between. The germline V gene encodes CDR1 MNHEY and CDR2 SMNVEV (reference sequence). For the CDR3, the DNA is TGTGCCAGCAGCCGGGGGTACAGCGCGGGGCGCACAGATACGCAGTATTTT. Translating it yields CASSRGYSAGRTDTQYF.